A selection of T cell receptor beta chains follows, all from one sample in a study of blood T cell repertoires in COVID-19. The method was immunoSEQ multiplex PCR; TCRdb's version includes in-frame clones alone and lacks a portion of them. Of about 360,000 clones listed, approximately 86% are singletons. Material: peripheral blood. Receptor source: a human donor in a cohort sampled during active COVID-19. Both conserved end residues are part of each CDR3. Fields, in order: CDR3 length, clone size, D gene, J gene, V gene, CDR3 DNA, CDR3 protein. The D gene is left open where the match is weak. Only some rows state a clone size, as once, few, many or a class for expanded clones.

len: 14
abundance: -
d_gene: TRBD1
j_gene: TRBJ2-3
v_gene: TRBV5-8
CDR3nt: TGTGCCAGCAGCTTCCAGGGGGTTCCAGATACGCAGTATTTT
CDR3aa: CASSFQGVPDTQYF

len: 12
abundance: -
d_gene: -
j_gene: TRBJ1-2
v_gene: TRBV9
CDR3nt: TGTGCCAGCAGCGTAGGGCAGTATGGCTACACCTTC
CDR3aa: CASSVGQYGYTF

len: 22
abundance: -
d_gene: TRBD2
j_gene: TRBJ2-2
v_gene: TRBV27
CDR3nt: TGTGCCAGCAGTTTATCGATTTCCGGTCCGGTACGGGAGGTCGGTGGAACCGGGGAGCTGTTTTTT
CDR3aa: CASSLSISGPVREVGGTGELFF

len: 14
abundance: -
d_gene: -
j_gene: TRBJ2-1
v_gene: TRBV28
CDR3nt: TGTGCCAGCGCAGTCAACCTCGGGTACAATGAGCAGTTCTTC
CDR3aa: CASAVNLGYNEQFF

len: 15
abundance: -
d_gene: TRBD2
j_gene: TRBJ2-1
v_gene: TRBV7-8
CDR3nt: TGTGCCAGCAGCTCTATTAGCGGGAGGGGCCATGAGCAGTTCTTC
CDR3aa: CASSSISGRGHEQFF

len: 14
abundance: -
d_gene: TRBD1
j_gene: TRBJ1-5
v_gene: TRBV15
CDR3nt: TGTGCCACCAGCAGGACAGGGGGCGGACAGCCCCAGCATTTT
CDR3aa: CATSRTGGGQPQHF

len: 13
abundance: -
d_gene: -
j_gene: TRBJ2-1
v_gene: TRBV12-3/TRBV12-4
CDR3nt: TGTGCCAGCAATCTGGAGCTAGGAGATGAGCAGTTCTTC
CDR3aa: CASNLELGDEQFF

len: 12
abundance: once
d_gene: -
j_gene: TRBJ2-1
v_gene: TRBV12-3/TRBV12-4
CDR3nt: TGTGCCAGCAGTTTCCAGCGCAATGAGCAGTTCTTC
CDR3aa: CASSFQRNEQFF

len: 10
abundance: -
d_gene: -
j_gene: TRBJ2-5
v_gene: TRBV7-9
CDR3nt: TGTGCCAGCAGCTTAGGGGAGTTGGACTTC
CDR3aa: CASSLGELDF

len: 15
abundance: -
d_gene: -
j_gene: TRBJ2-2
v_gene: TRBV15
CDR3nt: TGTGCCACCAGCAGAGAAGGGGCCACTATGGGGGAGCTGTTTTTT
CDR3aa: CATSREGATMGELFF

len: 12
abundance: -
d_gene: TRBD1
j_gene: TRBJ1-2
v_gene: TRBV30
CDR3nt: TGTGCCTGGAGCGGGACAGGGGTCGGCTACACCTTC
CDR3aa: CAWSGTGVGYTF

len: 12
abundance: -
d_gene: -
j_gene: TRBJ1-1
v_gene: TRBV6-5
CDR3nt: TGTGCCAGCAGTTTCTTCGTCACTGAAGCTTTCTTT
CDR3aa: CASSFFVTEAFF

len: 11
abundance: -
d_gene: -
j_gene: TRBJ1-2
v_gene: TRBV11-2
CDR3nt: TGTGCCAGCAGCTTTGAGTATGGCTACACCTTC
CDR3aa: CASSFEYGYTF

len: 12
abundance: -
d_gene: -
j_gene: TRBJ1-2
v_gene: TRBV19
CDR3nt: TGTGCCAGCACACGGGGGAACTATGGCTACACCTTC
CDR3aa: CASTRGNYGYTF

len: 12
abundance: -
d_gene: -
j_gene: TRBJ1-5
v_gene: TRBV28
CDR3nt: TGTGCCAGCAGTTTATCGGATCAGCCCCAGCATTTT
CDR3aa: CASSLSDQPQHF

len: 13
abundance: once
d_gene: -
j_gene: TRBJ1-1
v_gene: TRBV11-3
CDR3nt: TGTGCCAGCAGCTTATCAGGGAACACTGAAGCTTTCTTT
CDR3aa: CASSLSGNTEAFF

len: 13
abundance: -
d_gene: -
j_gene: TRBJ2-1
v_gene: TRBV12-3/TRBV12-4
CDR3nt: TGTGCCAGCAGGGGCCCCTTTAGGAATGAGCAGTTCTTC
CDR3aa: CASRGPFRNEQFF

len: 14
abundance: -
d_gene: -
j_gene: TRBJ2-7
v_gene: TRBV19
CDR3nt: TGTGCCAGTTCCCCCGAAGGAGGGGGCCACGAGCAGTACTTC
CDR3aa: CASSPEGGGHEQYF

len: 13
abundance: -
d_gene: TRBD1
j_gene: TRBJ1-2
v_gene: TRBV5-1
CDR3nt: TGCGCCAGCAGCTTGGAACAGGGGTCTGGCTACACCTTC
CDR3aa: CASSLEQGSGYTF